Listed here are 14 T cell receptor beta chains from one sample, sequenced in a study of CD8 T cells in ankylosing spondylitis. Study observations and caveats: A TCR beta motif of eight highly homologous variants appeared characteristic of ankylosing spondylitis blood.

One entry per CDR3 protein, called by TCRdb with MiXCR from the 5' RACE reads. The sample has roughly 440,000 distinct CDR3 sequences; 15% to 20% are singletons. These receptors have no known antigen. Sequencing was performed on blood, either unsorted or a sorted T cell fraction (not recorded which). The receptors were gathered from a male donor with ankylosing spondylitis.

This clonotype was picked up a small number of times. The chain recombines TRBV7-8 with TRBJ2-7, with 8 bases identical to TRBD2. CDR1 is SGHVS, CDR2 FQNEAQ, per germline. CDR3 length: 17 residues. The junction had 8 bases not matched to a gene; V was cut back by 1 base and J by 0 bases. In DNA form, the CDR3 reads TGTGCCAGCAGCTTAGATGATGCGGGGGGTTCCTCCTACGAGCAGTACTTC. Amino acid sequence: CASSLDDAGGSSYEQYF.

This clonotype has just a few counts. This chain joins TRBV5-1 and TRBJ2-1; D not resolved. The CDR3 runs 15 residues. V shed 0 bases and J shed 3 bases, with 10 bases lying between them. Germline V gene sequence: CDR1 SGHRS, CDR2 YFSETQ. The CDR3 bases are TGCGCCAGCAGCTTGGTGGTGTCCGTCTACAATGAGCAGTTCTTC. This translates into CASSLVVSVYNEQFF. Complete variable domain (other parts from reference TRBV5-1 and TRBJ2-1): KAGVTQTPRYLIKTRGQQVTLSCSPISGHRSVSWYQQTPGQGLQFLFEYFSETQRNKGNFPGRFSGRQFSNSRSEMNVSTLELGDSALYLCASSLVVSVYNEQFFGPGTRLTVL.

This clonotype appeared a few times. This chain uses TRBV20-1 with TRBJ2-7, with a weak D call TRBD2 (5 bases). Per the germline V gene, CDR1 is DFQATT and CDR2 is SNEGSKA (reference sequence). V lost 0 bases, J lost 4 bases, and 19 bases lay in between. This CDR3 has 16 amino acids. CDR3 sequence: CSARDEGVLSRYEQYF. In nucleotides, the CDR3 is TGCAGTGCTAGAGATGAGGGTGTCTTGTCTCGTTACGAGCAGTACTTC.

This clonotype was counted only a few times. The chain employs TRBV7-9 and TRBJ2-3; D is perhaps TRBD1 or TRBD2 (5 bases each). The CDR3 extends over 16 amino acids. The V end lost 4 bases, the J end lost 0 bases, and 14 bases lay between the germline ends. Germline V gives CDR1 SEHNR, CDR2 FQNEAQ (reference sequence). The CDR3 DNA reads TGTGCCAGCAGCTCCGGGGCAGGTCGTAGCACAGATACGCAGTATTTT. Translating it yields CASSSGAGRSTDTQYF. The complete variable domain, with remaining parts taken from reference TRBV7-9 and TRBJ2-3, reads DTGVSQNPRHKITKRGQNVTFRCDPISEHNRLYWYRQTLGQGPEFLTYFQNEAQLEKSRLLSDRFSAERPKGSFSTLEIQRTEQGDSAMYLCASSSGAGRSTDTQYFGPGTRLTVL.

This clonotype was found a few times. The rearrangement links TRBV27 to TRBJ2-7; 13 nucleotides match TRBD2. After removal of 4 bases from V and 0 bases from J, the junction contained 9 bases not matched to a gene. This CDR3 spans 18 amino acids. Per the germline V gene, CDR1 is MNHEY and CDR2 is SMNVEV (reference sequence). The CDR3 here is CASSSWTSGRPSSYEQYF. Here the CDR3 DNA reads TGTGCCAGCAGTTCCTGGACTAGCGGGAGACCCAGCTCCTACGAGCAGTACTTC.

The V gene is TRBV20-1, the J gene TRBJ2-7; 7 bases fit TRBD1. J was trimmed by 4 bases and V by 3 bases; bases with no gene match: 6. The CDR3 consists of 13 residues. CDR1 is DFQATT, CDR2 SNEGSKA, per germline (reference sequence). This CDR3 reads CSARGQGVYEQYF. The CDR3 coding sequence is TGCAGTGCTAGGGGGCAGGGGGTTTACGAGCAGTACTTC.

The sample holds a few counts of this clonotype. V usage is TRBV15 and J usage is TRBJ2-7; D not resolved. Germline V gene lookup returns CDR1 LNHNV and CDR2 YYDKDF (reference sequence). The length of the CDR3 is 15 residues. The V end was cut by 3 bases, the J end by 2 bases, with 14 bases between. The CDR3 here is CATSSRASRPYEQYF. The DNA of the CDR3 is TGTGCCACCAGCAGCCGGGCCTCAAGGCCCTACGAGCAGTACTTC.

The chain combines TRBV25-1 with TRBJ1-1, with D perhaps TRBD1 (5 bases). V was trimmed by 6 bases and J by 10 bases, leaving 24 bases between them. CDR1 and CDR2 from the germline V gene are MGHDK and SYGVNS. This CDR3 comprises 15 residues. The CDR3 protein is CASSTIQGAPGGAFF. DNA for the CDR3: TGTGCCAGCAGCACCATTCAGGGAGCCCCAGGAGGAGCTTTCTTT.

This clonotype was counted between two and nine times. This chain joins TRBV15 and TRBJ2-7; possibly TRBD1 or TRBD2 for D (5 bases each). Per germline, CDR1 LNHNV and CDR2 YYDKDF (reference sequence). V lost 8 bases and J lost 3, with 17 bases in between. The CDR3 loop spans 14 amino acids. In DNA, the CDR3 is TGTGCCACCGGACCGGGACCCGGGTTCTACGAGCAGTACTTC. It yields the protein CATGPGPGFYEQYF.

The chain employs TRBV6-5 and TRBJ2-5; TRBD1 aligns across 7 bases. The germline V gene has CDR1 MNHEY and CDR2 SVGAGI. The V segment lost 2 bases and the J segment 5 bases; nucleotides outside the gene matches: 11. This CDR3 is built from 16 residues. CDR3 amino acids: CASSYGMDRLGETQYF. CDR3 nucleotide sequence: TGTGCCAGCAGTTACGGCATGGACAGGCTCGGGGAGACCCAGTACTTC.

Worth noting for this clonotype: A junction boundary mismatches the germline segment, possibly from a read error. This chain links TRBV6-5 with TRBJ2-2, with TRBD1 identical over 7 bases. Germline loops: CDR1 MNHEY, CDR2 SVGAGI. This CDR3 region has 16 residues. CDR3 residues: CASRYSDRVHTGELFF. Written as DNA, the CDR3 is TGTGCCAGCAGGTACTCCGACAGGGTGCACACCGGGGAGCTGTTTTTT.

This clonotype has more than one count but fewer than ten. V is TRBV5-1 and J is TRBJ2-3, with 7 nucleotides matching TRBD2. Losses at the gene ends were 7 bases for V and 5 bases for J; bases not matched to a gene: 10. Per the germline V gene, CDR1 is SGHRS and CDR2 is YFSETQ. This CDR3 region has 14 residues. The CDR3 nucleotides are TGCGCCAGCCTTTCTGCGGGAGTAGGAGATACGCAGTATTTT. Amino acids: CASLSAGVGDTQYF.

This clonotype was seen just once. This chain connects TRBV5-1 to TRBJ2-5; D is perhaps TRBD2 (7 bases). CDR1 is SGHRS and CDR2 is YFSETQ in the germline V gene. Trimming took off 5 bases at V and 6 bases at J, with 23 bases between the two ends. This CDR3 is 16 amino acids long. CDR3 in amino acids: CASSRASGKGEKTQYF. CDR3 DNA sequence: TGCGCCAGCAGTAGAGCTAGCGGCAAGGGGGAAAAGACCCAGTACTTC.

This clonotype was seen many times. The V and J genes are TRBV12-3 or TRBV12-4 and TRBJ2-1, with D tentatively TRBD2 (6 bases). V gave up 5 bases and J gave up 0 bases, with 14 bases separating them. The length of the CDR3 is 16 residues. The CDR3 sequence is CASSPDGGSSYNEQFF. The DNA for the CDR3 is TGTGCCAGCAGTCCGGATGGGGGGAGCTCCTACAATGAGCAGTTCTTC.